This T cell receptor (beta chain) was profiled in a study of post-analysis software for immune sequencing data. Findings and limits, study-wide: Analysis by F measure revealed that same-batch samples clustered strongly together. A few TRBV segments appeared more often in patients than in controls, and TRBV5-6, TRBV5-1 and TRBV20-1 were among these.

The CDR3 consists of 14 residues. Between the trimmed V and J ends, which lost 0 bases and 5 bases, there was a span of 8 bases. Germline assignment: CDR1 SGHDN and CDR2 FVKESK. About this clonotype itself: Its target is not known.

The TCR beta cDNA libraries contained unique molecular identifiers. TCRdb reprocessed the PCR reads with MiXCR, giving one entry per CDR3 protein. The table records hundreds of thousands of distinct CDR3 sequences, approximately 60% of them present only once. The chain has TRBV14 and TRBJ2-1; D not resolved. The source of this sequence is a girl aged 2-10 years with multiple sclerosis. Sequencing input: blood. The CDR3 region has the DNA TGTGCCAGCAGCCAAGAACTGGCAAACAATGAGCAGTTCTTC. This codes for CASSQELANNEQFF. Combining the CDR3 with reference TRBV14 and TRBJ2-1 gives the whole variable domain EAGVTQFPSHSVIEKGQTVTLRCDPISGHDNLYWYRRVMGKEIKFLLHFVKESKQDESGMPNNRFLAERTGGTYSTLKVQPAELEDSGVYFCASSQELANNEQFFGPGTRLTVL.